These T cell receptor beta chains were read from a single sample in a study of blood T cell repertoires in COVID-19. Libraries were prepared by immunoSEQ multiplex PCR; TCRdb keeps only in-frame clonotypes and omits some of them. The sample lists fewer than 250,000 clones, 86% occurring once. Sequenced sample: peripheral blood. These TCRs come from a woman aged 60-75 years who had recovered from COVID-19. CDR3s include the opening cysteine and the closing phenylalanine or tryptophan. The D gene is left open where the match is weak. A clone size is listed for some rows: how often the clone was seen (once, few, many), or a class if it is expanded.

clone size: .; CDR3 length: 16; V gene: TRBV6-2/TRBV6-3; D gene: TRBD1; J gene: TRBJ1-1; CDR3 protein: CASSPGTGVLNTEAFF; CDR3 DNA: TGTGCCAGCAGTCCCGGGACAGGGGTGTTGAACACTGAAGCTTTCTTT
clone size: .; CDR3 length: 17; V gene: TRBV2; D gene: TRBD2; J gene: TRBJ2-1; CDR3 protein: CASSDGLAGPPYNEQFF; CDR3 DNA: TGTGCCAGCAGTGACGGCCTAGCGGGGCCACCCTACAATGAGCAGTTCTTC
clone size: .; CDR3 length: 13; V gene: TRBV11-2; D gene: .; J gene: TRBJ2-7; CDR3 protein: CASSPSDTYEQYF; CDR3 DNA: TGTGCCAGCAGCCCCTCTGACACCTACGAGCAGTACTTC
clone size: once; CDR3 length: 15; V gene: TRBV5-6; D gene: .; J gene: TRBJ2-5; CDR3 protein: CASRPTGLRGETQYF; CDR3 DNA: TGTGCCAGCAGACCAACCGGCCTCCGCGGGGAGACCCAGTACTTC
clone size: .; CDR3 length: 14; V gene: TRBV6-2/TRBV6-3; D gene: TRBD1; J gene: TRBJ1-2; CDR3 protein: CASSLLGTGYGYTF; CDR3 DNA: TGTGCCAGCAGCCTTCTCGGGACAGGATATGGCTACACCTTC
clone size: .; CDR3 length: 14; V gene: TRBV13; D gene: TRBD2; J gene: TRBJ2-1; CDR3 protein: CASSRGGNENEQFF; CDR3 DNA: TGTGCCAGCAGCCGGGGGGGCAATGAGAATGAGCAGTTCTTC
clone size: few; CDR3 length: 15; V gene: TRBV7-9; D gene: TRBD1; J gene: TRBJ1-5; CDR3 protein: CASSSDRGLNQPQHF; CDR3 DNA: TGTGCCAGCAGCTCCGACAGGGGGCTCAATCAGCCCCAGCATTTT
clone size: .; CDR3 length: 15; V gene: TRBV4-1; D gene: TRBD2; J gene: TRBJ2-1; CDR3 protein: CASRPTSGGVNEQFF; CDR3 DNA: TGCGCCAGCAGACCTACTAGCGGGGGGGTCAATGAGCAGTTCTTC
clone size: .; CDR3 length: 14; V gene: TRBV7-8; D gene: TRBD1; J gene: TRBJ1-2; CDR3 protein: CASSQDRQDYGYTF; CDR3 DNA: TGTGCCAGCAGTCAGGACAGGCAAGACTATGGCTACACCTTC
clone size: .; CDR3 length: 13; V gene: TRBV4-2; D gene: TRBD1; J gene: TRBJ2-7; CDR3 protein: CASSADRGGEQYF; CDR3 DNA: TGTGCCAGCAGCGCGGACAGGGGGGGCGAGCAGTACTTC
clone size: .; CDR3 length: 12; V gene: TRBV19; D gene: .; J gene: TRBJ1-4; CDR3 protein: CASSIWEEKLFF; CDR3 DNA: TGTGCCAGTAGTATTTGGGAGGAAAAACTGTTTTTT
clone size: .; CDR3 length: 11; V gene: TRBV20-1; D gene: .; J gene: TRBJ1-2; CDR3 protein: CSAREPGDYTF; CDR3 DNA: TGCAGTGCTAGAGAGCCAGGGGACTACACCTTC
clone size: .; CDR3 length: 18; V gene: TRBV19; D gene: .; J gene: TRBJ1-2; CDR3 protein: CASSIDGSGSLRSDGYTF; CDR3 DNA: TGTGCCAGTAGTATAGATGGATCAGGGTCTCTTCGATCGGATGGCTACACCTTC
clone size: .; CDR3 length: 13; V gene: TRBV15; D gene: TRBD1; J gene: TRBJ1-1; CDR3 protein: CATSRPTGVEAFF; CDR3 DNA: TGTGCCACCAGCAGACCGACAGGGGTAGAAGCTTTCTTT
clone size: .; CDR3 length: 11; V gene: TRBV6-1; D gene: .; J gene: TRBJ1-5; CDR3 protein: CASSESLLPTF; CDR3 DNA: TGTGCCAGCAGTGAATCGTTGTTACCGACATTT
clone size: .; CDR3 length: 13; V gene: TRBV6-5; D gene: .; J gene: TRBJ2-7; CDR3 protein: CASWPAGPYEQYF; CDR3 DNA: TGTGCCAGCTGGCCCGCGGGCCCCTACGAGCAGTACTTC
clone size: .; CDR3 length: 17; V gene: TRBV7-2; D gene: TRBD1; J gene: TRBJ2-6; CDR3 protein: CASSFPGQFSGANVLTF; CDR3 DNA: TGTGCCAGCAGCTTCCCGGGACAGTTCTCTGGGGCCAACGTCCTGACTTTC
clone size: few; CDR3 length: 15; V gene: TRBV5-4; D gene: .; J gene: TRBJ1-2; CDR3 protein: CASSSQTGNHYGYTF; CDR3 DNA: TGTGCCAGCAGCTCTCAAACAGGCAACCACTATGGCTACACCTTC
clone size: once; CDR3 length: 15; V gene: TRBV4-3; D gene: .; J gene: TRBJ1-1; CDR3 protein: CASSQAVQGNTEAFF; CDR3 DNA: TGCGCCAGCAGCCAGGCGGTGCAGGGGAACACTGAAGCTTTCTTT
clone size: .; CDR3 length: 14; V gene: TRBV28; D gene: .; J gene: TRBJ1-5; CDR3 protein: CASSLSGESQPQHF; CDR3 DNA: TGTGCCAGCAGTTTATCGGGGGAATCTCAGCCCCAGCATTTT
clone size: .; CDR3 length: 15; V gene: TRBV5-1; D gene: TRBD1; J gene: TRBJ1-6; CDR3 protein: CASSLGDRVSVPLHF; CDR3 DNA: TGCGCCAGCAGCTTGGGGGACAGGGTCTCTGTTCCCCTCCACTTT
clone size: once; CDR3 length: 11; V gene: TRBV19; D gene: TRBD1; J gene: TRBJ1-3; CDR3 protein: CASRDRVLIYF; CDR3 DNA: TGTGCCAGTAGAGACAGGGTCCTGATATATTTT
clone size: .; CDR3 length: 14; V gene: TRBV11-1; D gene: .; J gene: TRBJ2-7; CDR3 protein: CASSGRGLSYEQYF; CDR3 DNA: TGTGCCAGCAGCGGCAGGGGCCTTTCCTACGAGCAGTACTTC
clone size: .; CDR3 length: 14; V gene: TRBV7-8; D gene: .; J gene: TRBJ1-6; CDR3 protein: CASSRLTYNSPLHF; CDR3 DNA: TGTGCCAGCAGCCGACTTACCTATAATTCACCCCTCCACTTT
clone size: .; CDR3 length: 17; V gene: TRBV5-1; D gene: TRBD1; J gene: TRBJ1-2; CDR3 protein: CASSLGQGLDPNYGYTF; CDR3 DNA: TGCGCCAGCAGCCTCGGACAGGGTCTAGACCCAAACTATGGCTACACCTTC
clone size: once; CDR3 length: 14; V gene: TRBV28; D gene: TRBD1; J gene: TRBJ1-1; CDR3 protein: CASSWTGPYTEAFF; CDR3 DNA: TGTGCCAGCAGTTGGACAGGCCCGTACACTGAAGCTTTCTTT
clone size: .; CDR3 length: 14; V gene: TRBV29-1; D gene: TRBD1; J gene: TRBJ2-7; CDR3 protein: CSVRTGRFSYEQYF; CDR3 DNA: TGCAGCGTTAGGACAGGGAGGTTTTCCTACGAGCAGTACTTC
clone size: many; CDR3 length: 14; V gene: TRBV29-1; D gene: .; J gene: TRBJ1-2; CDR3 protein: CSVRTDLTNYGYTF; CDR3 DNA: TGCAGCGTCCGGACAGACCTTACTAACTATGGCTACACCTTC
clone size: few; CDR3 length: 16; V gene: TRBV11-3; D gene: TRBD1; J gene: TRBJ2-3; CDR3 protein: CASSPSGGSSTDTQYF; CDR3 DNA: TGTGCCAGCAGCCCCTCAGGGGGCTCTAGCACAGATACGCAGTATTTT
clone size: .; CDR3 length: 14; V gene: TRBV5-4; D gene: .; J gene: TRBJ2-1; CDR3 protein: CASSFGLPSNEQFF; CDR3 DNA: TGTGCCAGCAGCTTTGGACTACCGTCCAATGAGCAGTTCTTC
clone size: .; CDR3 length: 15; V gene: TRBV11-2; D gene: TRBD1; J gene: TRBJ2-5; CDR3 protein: CASRNRDRAQETQYF; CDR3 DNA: TGTGCCAGCAGAAACCGGGACAGGGCACAAGAGACCCAGTACTTC